This TCR beta chain is from a study of human T cells and chemical hapten exposure. The length of the CDR3 is 14 residues. Germline CDR1 is LNHDA and CDR2 is SQIVND (reference sequence). V lost 10 bases, J lost 3 bases, and 8 bases stayed unmatched. Time point specified: patch test 3, about 24 weeks after DPC sensitization. Treatment denoted: therapeutic diphenylcyclopropenone sensitization with weekly scalp DPC. At least ten counts were recorded for this clonotype. TCRdb independently ran MiXCR on the RACE reads; one entry per CDR3 protein. In the table there are tens of thousands of distinct CDR3 sequences, roughly 11% of which are singletons.

The sample was whole blood, taken in connection with sensitization to the hapten diphenylcyclopropenone (DPC). The sequence came from a woman between 50 and 59 years old with alopecia areata. Some clones in this sample may be carry-over from other donors' samples. The chain employs TRBV19 and TRBJ2-7, with 11 bases identical to TRBD1. In DNA, the CDR3 is TGTGCCACCGCGGACAGGGGGCGTTTCTACGAGCAGTACTTC. Its protein is CATADRGRFYEQYF.